Each of the 4 T cell receptor beta chains below was sequenced from the same sample in a study of CD8 T cells in Susac syndrome. Random hexamers were used to reverse transcribe roughly 0.5 to 1 ug of RNA. TCRdb processed the immunoSEQ multiplex PCR reads anew with MiXCR; each CDR3 protein has one entry. The sample consists of 160,000 or so distinct CDR3 sequences, approximately 94% of them appearing once. Sequences were obtained from CD4+ T cells from PBMCs. Receptors originate from a human donor with Susac syndrome.

This chain uses TRBV6-2 or TRBV6-3 with TRBJ2-4; possible D gene TRBD2, 6 bases. Trimming shortened V by 7 bases and J by 4 bases, and 17 bases separated the two germline ends. Germline V gene sequence: CDR1 MNHEY, CDR2 SVGEGT. The CDR3 covers 15 residues. The CDR3 DNA follows: TGTGCCAGCACCAGAGGAGGGCAGGGTAAAAACATTCAGTACTTC. The encoded protein is CASTRGGQGKNIQYF.

This clonotype was found a few times. The V gene is TRBV6-1, the J gene TRBJ1-3; 7 bases match TRBD1. The CDR3 contains 14 residues. Germline values: CDR1 MNHNS, CDR2 SASEGT. Trimming took 6 bases from V and 0 from J; bases not matched to a gene: 2. The CDR3 bases are TGTGCCAGCAGGGACAGGTTCTCTGGAAACACCATATATTTT. Its translation: CASRDRFSGNTIYF.

This chain joins TRBV5-1 and TRBJ1-1, with 7 bases that match TRBD1. The CDR3 has 14 amino acids. Germline CDR1 is SGHRS and CDR2 is YFSETQ. J was trimmed by 3 bases and V by 8 bases; bases with no gene match: 10. CDR3 sequence: CASSRDTGDTEAFF. CDR3 DNA: TGCGCCAGTAGCCGGGACACAGGGGACACTGAAGCTTTCTTT.

The rearrangement joins TRBV12-5 to TRBJ2-5, with no clear D. Germline V gene data show CDR1 as LGHNT and CDR2 as FRNRAP. The length of the CDR3 is 16 residues. V was clipped by 4 bases and J by 9 bases, with 24 bases between them. CDR3 nucleotides: TGTGCTAGTGGTTACCTTAAAGGACCTGGCCCGGGTGCCCAGTACTTC. Translating it yields CASGYLKGPGPGAQYF.